This entry lists 16 T cell receptor beta chains sequenced from one sample in a study of T cell responses to AZD1222 COVID-19 vaccine. Here immunoSEQ multiplex PCR was the method, and the copy in TCRdb shows in-frame clones only, minus some. The sample shows roughly 150,000 clones, roughly nine tenths of them seen only once. This specimen consisted of peripheral blood, obtained 28 days after the second AZD1222 dose. The receptors come from an adult who received the AZD1222 COVID-19 vaccine.

This sequence joins TRBV9 and TRBJ1-1, with D uncertain. The CDR3 has 15 residues. V lost 0 bases to trimming and J lost 5 bases, with 14 bases between them. Germline CDR1 is SGDLS and CDR2 is YYNGEE. The CDR3 loop reads CASSVVLSEETEAFF. As DNA, the CDR3 is TGTGCCAGCAGCGTAGTCCTCAGTGAGGAGACTGAAGCTTTCTTT. The variable domain in full, completed from reference TRBV9 and TRBJ1-1, reads DSGVTQTPKHLITATGQRVTLRCSPRSGDLSVYWYQQSLDQGLQFLIQYYNGEERAKGNILERFSAQQFPDLHSELNLSSLELGDSALYFCASSVVLSEETEAFFGQGTRLTVV.

The V gene is TRBV29-1, the J gene TRBJ1-2; D gene uncertain. V was cut by 7 bases and J by 2 bases, with 14 bases left in between. Germline V CDR1 and CDR2: SQVTM, ANQGSEA. The CDR3 spans 13 residues. This chain's CDR3 is CSASDGENYGYTF. The DNA of the CDR3 is TGCAGCGCCTCGGACGGAGAGAACTATGGCTACACCTTC.

The chain couples TRBV28 to TRBJ2-7, with D possibly being TRBD2 (6 bases). Trimming pared 5 bases from V and 2 bases from J, leaving 10 bases between. Per germline, CDR1 MDHEN and CDR2 SYDVKM. This CDR3 has 13 residues. DNA for the CDR3: TGTGCCAGCAGTCGGGAGCCTCCCTACGAGCAGTACTTC. This gives the protein CASSREPPYEQYF.

The chain links TRBV12-5 to TRBJ1-2; 7 positions match TRBD1. CDR3 length: 17 residues. The germline V gene has CDR1 LGHNT and CDR2 FRNRAP. V shed 3 bases and J 4 bases; nucleotides not matched to a gene: 14. Here the CDR3 reads CASGLPGQPDLRYGYTF. CDR3 DNA: TGTGCTAGTGGTTTACCGGGACAGCCCGACTTACGCTATGGCTACACCTTC.

The chain links TRBV7-2 to TRBJ1-3; D ambiguous. V was shortened by 5 bases and J by 2 bases, with 13 bases between the two germline ends. The CDR3 runs to 15 residues. In germline, CDR1 is SGHTA, CDR2 FQGNSA. In nucleotides, the CDR3 is TGTGCCAGCAGCGTCATGACTGCCACTGGAAACACCATATATTTT. Amino acid sequence: CASSVMTATGNTIYF.

The chain is built from TRBV3-1 (or the pseudogene TRBV3-2) and TRBJ2-1; tentatively, D is TRBD1 or TRBD2 (6 bases each). The CDR3 extends over 17 amino acids. Trimming took off 1 base at V and 7 bases at J, with 20 bases between the two ends. Germline CDR1 and CDR2: LGHDT and YNNKEL (reference sequence). Here the CDR3 reads CASSQVGGPGDGNEQFF. The CDR3 nucleotides read TGTGCCAGCAGCCAAGTAGGGGGGCCGGGAGATGGGAATGAGCAGTTCTTC.

The chain employs TRBV3-1 (or the pseudogene TRBV3-2) and TRBJ1-1, with 10 bases lining up with TRBD1. With V trimmed by 1 base and J by 1 base, 6 bases remained unmatched. The CDR3 is 17 amino acids. Germline CDR1 LGHDT, CDR2 YNNKEL (reference sequence). The CDR3, as DNA: TGTGCCAGCAGCCAAGGGAGGGACAGGGGCCCGAACACTGAAGCTTTCTTT. Amino acids: CASSQGRDRGPNTEAFF.

This clone appeared once. The chain is built from TRBV10-2 and TRBJ2-1; 8 bases line up with TRBD2. Unmatched junction bases numbered 3, after V lost 6 bases and J lost 8 bases. From germline, CDR1 is WSHSY and CDR2 SAAADI. The CDR3 loop spans 12 amino acids. The CDR3 sequence is CASSKLADEQFF. The CDR3 nucleotides read TGCGCCAGCAGCAAACTAGCGGATGAGCAGTTCTTC.

The V and J genes are TRBV6-6 and TRBJ1-6; no clear D. CDR3 size: 13 residues. V lost 6 bases and J lost 10, with 13 bases in between. The germline CDR1 and CDR2 sequences are MNHNY and SVGAGI (reference sequence). CDR3 in DNA: TGTGCCAGCAGCCACGGGCCCGGATCACCCCTCCACTTT. This gives the protein CASSHGPGSPLHF.

The chain employs TRBV6-4 and TRBJ1-5, with 8 bases that match TRBD1. Germline lookup yields CDR1 MRHNA and CDR2 SNTAGT. The J segment lost 5 bases and the V segment lost 3 bases, leaving 6 bases of the junction unmatched. The CDR3 totals 15 residues. CDR3 residues: CASSERTGIDQPQHF. Written as DNA, the CDR3 is TGTGCCAGCAGTGAGAGGACAGGGATTGATCAGCCCCAGCATTTT.

This sequence joins TRBV27 and TRBJ2-3, with 9 bases matching TRBD1. V shed 2 bases, J shed 5 bases, and the junction held 8 bases outside the gene matches. This CDR3 contains 16 residues. Germline V gives CDR1 MNHEY, CDR2 SMNVEV (reference sequence). CDR3 region: CASSLGGQGLRDTQYF. Written as DNA, the CDR3 is TGTGCCAGCAGTTTAGGGGGACAGGGCCTACGAGATACGCAGTATTTT.

The chain couples TRBV19 to TRBJ2-1; 11 nucleotides align to TRBD2. Unmatched junction bases numbered 5, after V lost 6 bases and J lost 4 bases. Germline CDR1 LNHDA, CDR2 SQIVND (reference sequence). CDR3 size: 15 residues. The CDR3 DNA is TGTGCCAGTAGCCCGGGACTAGCGGTATACAATGAGCAGTTCTTC. Encoded protein: CASSPGLAVYNEQFF.

The chain links TRBV24-1 to TRBJ2-5; weak D call: TRBD1 (5 bases). CDR3 length: 15 amino acids. Between the trimmed V and J ends, which lost 4 bases and 2 bases, there was a span of 13 bases. Germline CDR1 KGHDR, CDR2 SFDVKD. CDR3 region: CATSETQGPQETQYF. The CDR3 DNA sequence: TGTGCCACCAGTGAGACGCAGGGCCCGCAAGAGACCCAGTACTTC.

The genes are TRBV7-8 and TRBJ1-4; D is uncertain. CDR3 length equals 16 residues. V lost 1 base and J 8 bases, leaving 17 bases between the germline ends. CDR1 SGHVS and CDR2 FQNEAQ come from the germline V gene. The CDR3 sequence: CASSLEYFLGAEKLFF. CDR3 bases: TGTGCCAGCAGCTTAGAGTATTTTCTGGGTGCGGAAAAACTGTTTTTT.

The gene calls are TRBV19 and TRBJ1-2, with D possibly being TRBD1 (5 bases). Germline V gives CDR1 LNHDA, CDR2 SQIVND (reference sequence). The CDR3 consists of 15 residues. The V and J ends lost 4 bases and 0 bases respectively, with 12 bases between them. CDR3 amino acids: CASSRGGGSNYGYTF. In DNA form, the CDR3 reads TGTGCCAGTAGTAGGGGGGGAGGCTCTAACTATGGCTACACCTTC. Variable domain in full (rest from reference TRBV19 and TRBJ1-2): DGGITQSPKYLFRKEGQNVTLSCEQNLNHDAMYWYRQDPGQGLRLIYYSQIVNDFQKGDIAEGYSVSREKKESFPLTVTSAQKNPTAFYLCASSRGGGSNYGYTFGSGTRLTVV.

In DNA form, the CDR3 reads TGTGCCAGCAGTTTATCAATCAGGGCGGAAAAACTGTTTTTT. This translates into CASSLSIRAEKLFF. The gene calls are TRBV27 and TRBJ1-4, with a possible D match to TRBD1 (5 bases). The CDR3 is 14 amino acids. The germline gives CDR1 MNHEY, CDR2 SMNVEV (reference sequence). V lost 0 bases, J lost 8 bases, and 10 bases lay in between.